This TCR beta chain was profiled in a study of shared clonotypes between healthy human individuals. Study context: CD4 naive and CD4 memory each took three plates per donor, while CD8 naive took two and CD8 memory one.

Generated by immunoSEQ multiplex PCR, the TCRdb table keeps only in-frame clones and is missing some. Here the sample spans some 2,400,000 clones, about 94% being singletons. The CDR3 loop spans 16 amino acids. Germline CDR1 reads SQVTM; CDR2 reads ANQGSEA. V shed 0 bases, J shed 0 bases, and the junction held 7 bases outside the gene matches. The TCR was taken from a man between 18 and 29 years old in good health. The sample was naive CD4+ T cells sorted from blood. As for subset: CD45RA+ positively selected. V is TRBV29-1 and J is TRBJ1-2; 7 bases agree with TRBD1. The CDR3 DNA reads TGCAGCGTTGAAGATCGGCCGACAGGGACTAACTATGGCTACACCTTC. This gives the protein CSVEDRPTGTNYGYTF.